This T cell receptor beta chain stems from a study of cytomegalovirus exposure and HLA in healthy donors. As to this clone: The antigen is undetermined.

Here immunoSEQ multiplex PCR was the method, and the copy in TCRdb shows in-frame clones only, minus some. The sample yields roughly 56,000 clones, approximately 93% seen once. The donors were part of the approximately 120-subject validation cohort, which stood apart from the 666-subject first cohort. Whole-study results and caveats: Across donors, most TCRs were seen rarely, yet some public ones were widespread. The listing of roughly 160 TCR beta chains classed them as cytomegalovirus-associated. In a later analysis, first-cohort TCR clusters were found to tend to co-occur in the 120 or so validation repertoires.

CDR1 and CDR2 (germline): SGHTA, FQGNSA. This CDR3 region has 14 residues. Trimming stripped 3 bases from V and 2 bases from J, with 11 bases between. Material for sequencing was PBMCs. The receptor comes from a woman aged 18-29 years in good health and CMV-seropositive. The rearrangement joins TRBV7-2 to TRBJ2-7, with D perhaps TRBD1 (5 bases). CDR3 residues: CASSLKGRTYEQYF. DNA for the CDR3: TGTGCCAGCAGCTTGAAGGGGCGAACCTACGAGCAGTACTTC.